This passage covers 18 T cell receptor beta chains from one sample sequenced in a study of T cell repertoires in cytomegalovirus infection. TCRdb fed the reads into MiXCR, producing one record per CDR3 protein. This table holds a few hundred thousand distinct CDR3 sequences, more than 20% found once. Their antigen targets remain unknown. Specimen: cultured PBMCs, collected from culture after CMV antigen stimulation. Receptors originate from a human donor in good health (CMV status not recorded). Some clones in this sample may be carry-over from other donors' samples.

This chain links TRBV19 with TRBJ2-2; 11 nucleotides align to TRBD1. With V trimmed by 7 bases and J by 5 bases, 9 bases remained unmatched. This CDR3 is 16 amino acids long. Germline lookup yields CDR1 LNHDA and CDR2 SQIVND (reference sequence). This CDR3 reads CASKIRDRGGTGELFF. The CDR3 region has the DNA TGTGCCAGTAAAATCAGGGACAGGGGGGGAACCGGGGAGCTGTTTTTT. Full variable domain (rest looked up from reference TRBV19 and TRBJ2-2): DGGITQSPKYLFRKEGQNVTLSCEQNLNHDAMYWYRQDPGQGLRLIYYSQIVNDFQKGDIAEGYSVSREKKESFPLTVTSAQKNPTAFYLCASKIRDRGGTGELFFGEGSRLTVL.

This clonotype was seen at least ten times. The chain carries TRBV11-2 and TRBJ2-5; tentative D call: TRBD2 (5 bases). The V and J ends lost 3 bases and 5 bases respectively, with 13 bases between them. CDR1 is SGHAT and CDR2 is FQNNGV in the germline V gene. The CDR3 spans 14 residues. CDR3 bases: TGTGCCAGCAGCTTTACTGACGGCGGGGAGACCCAGTACTTC. As protein: CASSFTDGGETQYF. The whole variable domain, filled in from reference TRBV11-2 and TRBJ2-5, reads EAGVAQSPRYKIIEKRQSVAFWCNPISGHATLYWYQQILGQGPKLLIQFQNNGVVDDSQLPKDRFSAERLKGVDSTLKIQPAKLEDSAVYLCASSFTDGGETQYFGPGTRLLVL.

This clonotype was seen a handful of times. The CDR3: CASSELAVYNEQFF. CDR3 sequence (DNA): TGTGCCAGCAGTGAACTAGCAGTATACAATGAGCAGTTCTTC. This rearrangement joins TRBV6-1 to TRBJ2-1, with a tentative D call TRBD2 (5 bases). Trimming cost V 2 bases and J 4 bases, with 9 bases left between them. CDR1 is MNHNS, CDR2 SASEGT, per germline. The CDR3 consists of 14 residues.

This clonotype was detected a few times. V gene TRBV6-2 or TRBV6-3 combines with J gene TRBJ2-1, with 11 bases aligning to TRBD2. Germline V gives CDR1 MNHEY, CDR2 SVGEGT. This CDR3 region has 13 residues. V was pared by 6 bases and J by 9 bases, with 4 bases of the junction left unmatched. The CDR3 sequence is CASSGTSGSEQFF. As DNA, the CDR3 is TGTGCCAGCAGCGGAACTAGCGGGAGTGAGCAGTTCTTC.

This clonotype appeared many times. The chain combines TRBV18 with TRBJ2-3, with 10 nucleotides matching TRBD2. CDR1 KGHSH and CDR2 LQKENI come from the germline V gene. CDR3 length equals 15 residues. V shed 8 bases and J 1 base; nucleotides not matched to a gene: 6. As DNA, the CDR3 is TGTGCCAGCAGCCCCGGACTAGCGGGCACAGATACGCAGTATTTT. Translation: CASSPGLAGTDTQYF.

The chain carries TRBV19 and TRBJ1-4, with TRBD1 identical over 7 bases. The germline CDR1 and CDR2 sequences are LNHDA and SQIVND (reference sequence). V shed 9 bases and J 7 bases; nucleotides not matched to a gene: 11. This CDR3 comprises 14 residues. Here the CDR3 DNA reads TGTGCCAGCTTCGACAGGGCAGGTAGTGAAAAACTGTTTTTT. As protein: CASFDRAGSEKLFF.

In this sample, this clonotype turned up many times. V is TRBV5-1 and J is TRBJ2-1, with D unresolved. V lost 3 bases and J lost 7, with 11 bases in between. Germline V gene lookup returns CDR1 SGHRS and CDR2 YFSETQ. This CDR3 comprises 13 residues. The CDR3 nucleotides read TGCGCCAGCAGCTCTCCCAATCCAAATGAGCAGTTCTTC. Protein product: CASSSPNPNEQFF.

There are many counts of this clonotype. The chain carries TRBV7-2 and TRBJ2-7, with 9 bases that match TRBD1. CDR1 is SGHTA and CDR2 is FQGNSA in the germline V gene. This CDR3 has 14 amino acids. With V trimmed by 6 bases and J by 3 bases, 6 bases remained unmatched. CDR3 bases: TGTGCCAGCAGGAAACAGGGGGCTCACTACGAGCAGTACTTC. Translating it yields CASRKQGAHYEQYF.

In its sample, this clonotype was seen a few times. The chain employs TRBV6-1 and TRBJ2-2; D gene uncertain. CDR1 and CDR2 (germline): MNHNS, SASEGT. The CDR3 runs to 14 residues. The germline V and J ends were trimmed by 5 bases and 7 bases, with 14 bases remaining between them. CDR3 DNA sequence: TGTGCCAGCAGTCTCCAATCTTACAGCGGGGAGCTGTTTTTT. Translating gives CASSLQSYSGELFF.

The sample holds one count of this clonotype. This chain links TRBV6-2 or TRBV6-3 with TRBJ2-7; D uncertain. The germline V gene encodes CDR1 MNHEY and CDR2 SVGEGT. This CDR3 region has 14 residues. V was shortened by 0 bases and J by 2 bases, with 8 bases between the two germline ends. CDR3 sequence (DNA): TGTGCCAGCAGTTACTCGCGGTTAACCTACGAGCAGTACGTC. Residues: CASSYSRLTYEQYV.

The V call is TRBV7-2, the J call TRBJ2-7; the match to TRBD2 covers 11 bases. With 3 bases clipped from V and 5 bases from J, the junction kept 6 bases outside the gene matches. CDR3 length: 15 amino acids. Germline values: CDR1 SGHTA, CDR2 FQGNSA. CDR3 amino acids: CASSFSSGRIDEQYF. Written as DNA, the CDR3 is TGTGCCAGCAGCTTCTCTAGCGGGAGGATCGACGAGCAGTACTTC.

In this sample, this clonotype turned up a few times. The V and J genes are TRBV12-3 or TRBV12-4 and TRBJ2-3; 9 nucleotides align to TRBD2. The CDR3 runs 15 residues. J was trimmed by 4 bases and V by 2 bases; bases with no gene match: 4. In DNA form, the CDR3 reads TGTGCCAGCAGTTTATATAGCGGGAGCGCAGATACGCAGTATTTT. Protein: CASSLYSGSADTQYF.

V usage is TRBV12-5 and J usage is TRBJ1-6; D is ambiguous. Germline CDR1 LGHNT, CDR2 FRNRAP. The CDR3 consists of 17 residues. V gave up 0 bases and J gave up 7 bases, with 16 bases separating them. The DNA for the CDR3 is TGTGCTAGTGGTTTGGTACTGGAAGTCGCCGGGAATTCACCCCTCCACTTT. This gives the protein CASGLVLEVAGNSPLHF.

V is TRBV6-2 or TRBV6-3 and J is TRBJ2-7, with 11 bases matching TRBD2. The ends lost 0 bases at V and 1 base at J; junction bases unmatched: 5. The CDR3 length is 17 residues. CDR1 is MNHEY and CDR2 is SVGEGT in the germline V gene. The CDR3 sequence: CASSYSLAGVGSYEQYF. CDR3 in DNA: TGTGCCAGCAGTTACTCACTAGCGGGAGTCGGGTCCTACGAGCAGTACTTC.

This clonotype showed up just a few times. This chain joins TRBV6-2 or TRBV6-3 and TRBJ2-1; maybe TRBD2 (5 bases). The length of the CDR3 is 17 residues. CDR1 MNHEY and CDR2 SVGEGT come from the germline V gene. V shed 2 bases and J shed 8 bases, with 22 bases lying between them. This chain's CDR3 is CASSYNVNERAIDEQFF. DNA of the CDR3: TGTGCCAGCAGTTACAACGTAAACGAGAGGGCCATCGATGAGCAGTTCTTC.

This clonotype was seen a handful of times. The chain recombines TRBV4-3 with TRBJ2-1; D is undetermined. V dropped 0 bases and J dropped 6 bases, with 9 bases sitting between them. Germline loops: CDR1 LGHNA, CDR2 YSLEER. The CDR3 is 14 residues long. CDR3 DNA: TGCGCCAGCAGCCAAGATAATACACGCAATGAGCAGTTCTTC. This translates into CASSQDNTRNEQFF.

V is TRBV28 and J is TRBJ2-1; 8 bases are a match to TRBD2. This CDR3 contains 16 residues. V lost 3 bases and J lost 3; bases outside the gene matches: 7. CDR1 is MDHEN, CDR2 SYDVKM, per germline. The CDR3 region is CASSLGREGLYNEQFF. The CDR3 bases are TGTGCCAGCAGTTTGGGACGGGAGGGCCTCTACAATGAGCAGTTCTTC. Filled out from reference TRBV28 and TRBJ2-1, the complete variable domain reads DVKVTQSSRYLVKRTGEKVFLECVQDMDHENMFWYRQDPGLGLRLIYFSYDVKMKEKGDIPEGYSVSREKKERFSLILESASTNQTSMYLCASSLGREGLYNEQFFGPGTRLTVL.

This clonotype has ten or more counts. The rearrangement joins TRBV7-2 to TRBJ2-3, with 16 positions matching TRBD2. Germline V gene sequence: CDR1 SGHTA, CDR2 FQGNSA. This CDR3 is 17 amino acids long. Trimming at V came to 5 bases and at J to 2 bases, leaving 4 bases not matched to a gene. The CDR3 loop is CASSAGTSGRATDTQYF. In DNA form, the CDR3 reads TGTGCCAGCAGCGCCGGGACTAGCGGGAGGGCCACAGATACGCAGTATTTT.